The 15 T cell receptor beta chains below come from one sample, sequenced in a study of blood T cell repertoires in COVID-19. Assay: immunoSEQ multiplex PCR; the TCRdb copy retains only in-frame clones and omits some. This table has 140,000 to 150,000 clones, over 80% appearing once. The sample consisted of peripheral blood. The receptors originated from a man aged 55 to 69 with active or convalescent COVID-19.

The J gene is TRBJ1-2, the V gene TRBV28; 8 nucleotides agree with TRBD1. CDR3 length equals 14 residues. Germline CDR1 is MDHEN and CDR2 is SYDVKM. V lost 3 bases and J lost 8; bases outside the gene matches: 8. DNA of the CDR3: TGTGCCAGCAGTTTCAGACAGGGGTGGTTGGGCTACACCTTC. It specifies CASSFRQGWLGYTF.

The rearrangement joins TRBV6-5 to TRBJ2-7, with 7 bases lining up with TRBD2. The CDR3 extends over 15 amino acids. The germline V gene has CDR1 MNHEY and CDR2 SVGAGI. With 0 bases clipped from V and 3 bases from J, the junction kept 5 bases outside the gene matches. The CDR3 is CASSYSLASDYEQYF. The CDR3 region has the DNA TGTGCCAGCAGTTACTCACTAGCGAGTGACTACGAGCAGTACTTC.

This rearrangement joins TRBV16 to TRBJ1-2; TRBD1 agrees at 7 bases. J lost 4 bases, V lost 2 bases, and 1 base had no gene match. CDR1 and CDR2 (germline): KGHSY, FQNENV. This CDR3 region has 13 residues. CDR3 bases: TGTGCCAGCAGCCAAAACAGGGGCTATGGCTACACCTTC. It codes for CASSQNRGYGYTF.

This chain joins TRBV4-3 and TRBJ2-3, with TRBD2 matching over 7 bases. V lost 3 bases and J lost 0; bases outside the gene matches: 9. Germline V gene data show CDR1 as LGHNA and CDR2 as YSLEER. There are 17 residues in the CDR3. The DNA for the CDR3 is TGCGCCAGCAGCCATGGCGGGAGCCCTTATAGCACAGATACGCAGTATTTT. This gives the protein CASSHGGSPYSTDTQYF.

This sequence joins TRBV6-5 and TRBJ2-5; no reliable D call. Per the germline V gene, CDR1 is MNHEY and CDR2 is SVGAGI. V dropped 6 bases and J dropped 4 bases, with 6 bases sitting between them. CDR3 length: 11 residues. CDR3 coding DNA: TGTGCCAGCAGACAATTAGAGACCCAGTACTTC. It yields the protein CASRQLETQYF.

The chain uses TRBV5-6 and TRBJ2-7; D possibly corresponds to TRBD2 (5 bases). Between the trimmed V and J ends, which lost 2 bases and 3 bases, there was a span of 12 bases. Germline CDR1 SGHDT, CDR2 YYEEEE. This CDR3 comprises 14 residues. CDR3: CASSFEISVYEQYF. The CDR3 DNA reads as TGTGCCAGCAGCTTTGAGATTAGCGTCTACGAGCAGTACTTC.

This sequence joins TRBV28 and TRBJ2-1; 9 bases fit TRBD2. With 6 bases clipped from V and 4 bases from J, the junction kept 10 bases outside the gene matches. This CDR3 is built from 16 residues. In germline, CDR1 is MDHEN, CDR2 SYDVKM. The CDR3, as DNA: TGTGCCAGCAGCTTAATAGGGCTAGCGGGGTACAATGAGCAGTTCTTC. Residues: CASSLIGLAGYNEQFF.

The rearrangement joins TRBV30 to TRBJ1-2; D is ambiguous. The CDR3 has 14 residues. Germline V gives CDR1 GTSNPN, CDR2 SVGIG (reference sequence). The V gene lost 0 bases and the J gene lost 4 bases, with 12 bases spanning the gap. CDR3 DNA sequence: TGTGCCTGGAGTGTAGGAGGGCTGAGCTATGGCTACACCTTC. Its protein product is CAWSVGGLSYGYTF.

This chain uses TRBV28 with TRBJ2-5, with D maybe TRBD1 (5 bases). V gave up 2 bases and J gave up 5 bases, with 6 bases separating them. CDR3 size: 12 residues. Germline values: CDR1 MDHEN, CDR2 SYDVKM. The CDR3 reads CASSLNRETQYF. CDR3 DNA sequence: TGTGCCAGCAGTTTAAACAGGGAGACCCAGTACTTC.

This clone showed up just a few times. The genes are TRBV5-1 and TRBJ2-1, with D possibly TRBD1 on 6 matching bases. There are 14 residues in the CDR3. V was clipped by 5 bases and J by 2 bases, with 11 bases between them. Germline V gene lookup returns CDR1 SGHRS and CDR2 YFSETQ. In DNA form, the CDR3 reads TGCGCCAGCAGGGGGGCGGCCCCCTACAATGAGCAGTTCTTC. Translated: CASRGAAPYNEQFF.

The chain couples TRBV29-1 to TRBJ2-1, with a tentative D call TRBD2 (6 bases). Trimming took 4 bases from V and 7 from J, leaving 11 bases between them. There are 12 residues in the CDR3. Per germline, CDR1 SQVTM and CDR2 ANQGSEA. The CDR3 loop is CSVATRRNEQFF. The CDR3 bases are TGCAGCGTTGCGACTAGGAGGAATGAGCAGTTCTTC.

This clone has just one count. The chain has TRBV28 and TRBJ2-5; 13 bases fit TRBD2. Germline V gene data show CDR1 as MDHEN and CDR2 as SYDVKM. The CDR3 covers 13 residues. The chain's CDR3 is CATGTSGTRIQYF. The CDR3, as DNA: TGTGCAACCGGGACTAGCGGGACCAGAATCCAGTACTTC.

The chain carries TRBV5-5 and TRBJ1-1; the match to TRBD1 covers 9 bases. V lost 4 bases to trimming and J lost 4 bases; unmatched junction nucleotides: 5. Germline assignment: CDR1 SGHKS and CDR2 YYEKEE (reference sequence). There are 14 residues in the CDR3. This CDR3 is CASSGGTGTTEAFF. DNA for the CDR3: TGTGCCAGCAGCGGGGGGACAGGGACCACTGAAGCTTTCTTT.

This chain connects TRBV29-1 to TRBJ2-3, with 11 bases lining up with TRBD2. The germline V gene has CDR1 SQVTM and CDR2 ANQGSEA. This CDR3 contains 14 residues. The V and J ends lost 6 bases and 0 bases, in that order; junction bases with no gene match: 2. The CDR3 DNA is TGCAGCGTCGGGACTAGCGGTAGCACAGATACGCAGTATTTT. Encoded protein: CSVGTSGSTDTQYF.

The chain's CDR3 is CASRRTVPNLETQYF. The CDR3, as DNA: TGTGCCAGTAGACGGACAGTTCCTAACTTGGAGACCCAGTACTTC. The chain joins TRBV19 to TRBJ2-5, with D maybe TRBD1 (6 bases). Deletions cut 6 bases from V and 5 bases from J, with 19 bases between. Germline values: CDR1 LNHDA, CDR2 SQIVND (reference sequence). The CDR3 spans 15 residues.